This TCR beta chain was found in a study of siplizumab effects on memory and regulatory T cells. The assay covered around 9.1 x 10^4 TCR templates per sample. Data came from immunoSEQ multiplex PCR; TCRdb stores just in-frame clones and leaves some out. The profile shows more than 95,000 clones, 85% to 95% of them singletons. Study outcomes and limitations: Naive T cells were seen as more diverse than memory cells and as major alloresponse contributors. Naive or memory phenotype assignment was not possible for roughly 80-97% of proliferating CD4+ or CD8+ clones. Assignment to unstimulated subsets succeeded for only a minor fraction of the alloreactive clones.

For this clone: As yet, its antigen is unknown.

The sample consisted of Tregs sorted from blood. This TCR derives from a human donor in good health.

For the CDR3, the DNA is TGCGCCAGCAGCTTGTCCCCCGGACAGGGGAGTCTCGAGCAGTACTTC. Its protein is CASSLSPGQGSLEQYF. This rearrangement joins TRBV5-1 to TRBJ2-7; 9 positions agree with TRBD1. There are 16 residues in the CDR3. After removal of 1 base from V and 6 bases from J, the junction contained 11 bases not matched to a gene. CDR1 and CDR2 (germline): SGHRS, YFSETQ.